The present T cell receptor (beta chain) was sequenced within a study of tumor-infiltrating lymphocytes in localized non-small cell lung cancer. For the study at large: Some samples were collected after neoadjuvant chemotherapy; smokers, never-smokers and several histologies were included. Resected tumor was paired with non-adjacent uninvolved lung from the same patient. Study-level results: Available tissue quantity limited TCR sequencing to a patient subset. Recurrence-free survival showed no association with tumor T-cell fraction.

On this clone itself: Its antigen is unidentified.

The repertoire was sequenced with immunoSEQ multiplex PCR; TCRdb's copy has only in-frame clones and lacks some. The sample lists 23,000 or so clones; approximately 59% were seen once. Trimming stripped 4 bases from V and 6 bases from J, with 10 bases between. Germline values: CDR1 LNHDA, CDR2 SQIVND (reference sequence). The CDR3 runs 13 residues. Sequencing was carried out using lung tumor tissue. The chain is built from TRBV19 and TRBJ1-5; possibly TRBD1 for D (5 bases). The receptor was isolated from a human donor with non-small cell lung cancer. DNA of the CDR3: TGTGCCAGTAGTACGGGGACTTTTCAGCCCCAGCATTTT. This codes for CASSTGTFQPQHF.